Included here is one T cell receptor beta chain sequence, with context. Its antigen remains unidentified. Sequencing used immunoSEQ multiplex PCR; TCRdb keeps in-frame clones, though not all of them. The sample holds tens of thousands of clones, 70% to 90% seen once. These data are taken from a study of OX40 agonist ivuxolimab in advanced cancers. Study as a whole: Patients treated during dose escalation were battling hepatocellular carcinoma, melanoma, renal cell or head and neck cancer.

Losses at the gene ends were 3 bases for V and 1 base for J; bases not matched to a gene: 2. The CDR3 length is 14 residues. Germline-derived CDR1 and CDR2 are KGHSH and LQKENI. Notes on the study in general: It was also the case that some nonresponders had low normalized T-cell clonal expansion.

The chain recombines TRBV18 with TRBJ2-5, with TRBD1 matching 7 bases. The sequence derives from an adult with an advanced solid tumor such as melanoma, head and neck, liver or kidney cancer. The sample here was CD4+ or CD8+ T cells sorted from blood, taken in a trial of the OX40 agonist ivuxolimab. CDR3 DNA sequence: TGTGCCAGCTCACCTGGACAGGTCCAAGAGACCCAGTACTTC. This sequence encodes CASSPGQVQETQYF.